The present T cell receptor (beta chain) was sequenced within a study of T cell responses to AZD1222 COVID-19 vaccine. TCRdb's table, derived via immunoSEQ multiplex PCR, lists solely in-frame clones and lacks some. This table holds about 85,000 clones, about 91% found once. This clonotype originated in an adult in good health. The sequencing used peripheral blood, collected on day 0 of MenACWY control vaccination.

The CDR3 sequence is CASSPTSGGKNEQFF. The DNA for the CDR3 is TGTGCCAGCAGTCCTACTAGCGGGGGTAAGAATGAGCAGTTCTTC. The genes are TRBV2 and TRBJ2-1; 11 positions match TRBD2. CDR3 size: 15 residues. Trimming took 5 bases from V and 7 from J; bases not matched to a gene: 7. Germline V lookup: CDR1 SNHLY, CDR2 FYNNEI. Together with reference TRBV2 and TRBJ2-1, the CDR3 gives the full variable domain: EPEVTQTPSHQVTQMGQEVILRCVPISNHLYFYWYRQILGQKVEFLVSFYNNEISEKSEIFDDQFSVERPDGSNFTLKIRSTKLEDSAMYFCASSPTSGGKNEQFFGPGTRLTVL.